The next 3 T cell receptor beta chains were all read from a single sample in a study of CD8+ T cells in alopecia areata. Treatment reported: oral pan-JAK inhibitor, 5-10 mg twice daily. Sequencing relied on a cDNA template that was reverse transcribed from extracted RNA. Assay: immunoSEQ multiplex PCR; the TCRdb copy retains only in-frame clones and omits some. The sample includes hundreds of thousands of clones, around 64% of them seen just once. Sequencing was performed on CD4+ T cells sorted from blood, taken at approximately week 51, from a patient treated with tofacitinib. Receptors were obtained from a human donor with alopecia areata.

Note on this clone: The junction departs from the called germline gene at one end, perhaps through a read error. The chain carries TRBV7-6 and TRBJ2-3; the match to TRBD2 covers 8 bases. The CDR3 runs 17 residues. Germline lookup yields CDR1 SGHVS and CDR2 FNYEAQ. CDR3 coding DNA: TGTGCCAGCAGCTTAGACACTAGCGGTGTTAGCACCGATACGCAGTATTTT. It yields the protein CASSLDTSGVSTDTQYF. Filled out from reference TRBV7-6 and TRBJ2-3, the complete variable domain reads GAGVSQSPRYKVTKRGQDVALRCDPISGHVSLYWYRQALGQGPEFLTYFNYEAQQDKSGLPNDRFSAERPEGSISTLTIQRTEQRDSAMYRCASSLDTSGVSTDTQYFGPGTRLTVL.

This chain joins TRBV30 and TRBJ2-2; D possibly uses TRBD1 or TRBD2 (5 bases each). The length of the CDR3 is 14 residues. The V end was cut by 1 base, the J end by 5 bases, with 11 bases between. Germline CDR1 GTSNPN, CDR2 SVGIG (reference sequence). CDR3 in amino acids: CAWSGVRETGELFF. The CDR3 coding sequence is TGTGCCTGGAGTGGTGTCAGGGAGACCGGGGAGCTGTTTTTT. The full variable domain, with the rest looked up from reference TRBV30 and TRBJ2-2, is SQTIHQWPATLVQPVGSPLSLECTVEGTSNPNLYWYRQAAGRGLQLLFYSVGIGQISSEVPQNLSASRPQDRQFILSSKKLLLSDSGFYLCAWSGVRETGELFFGEGSRLTVL.

The chain carries TRBV11-2 and TRBJ2-5; D perhaps matches TRBD1 (6 bases). Germline V gene lookup returns CDR1 SGHAT and CDR2 FQNNGV. With 6 bases removed from V and 4 bases from J, the gap between germline ends came to 12 bases. The CDR3 is 13 residues long. CDR3 amino acids: CASRFQGRETQYF. Here the CDR3 DNA reads TGTGCCAGCAGATTTCAGGGGCGAGAGACCCAGTACTTC.